These 5 T cell receptor beta chains were all obtained from the same sample, sequenced in a study of blood T cell repertoires in COVID-19. Sequencing used immunoSEQ multiplex PCR; TCRdb keeps in-frame clones, though not all of them. The profile shows a few hundred thousand clones, about 90% of them singletons. The specimen sequenced was peripheral blood. These receptors were taken from a woman in her forties or fifties who had recovered from COVID-19.

The chain couples TRBV28 to TRBJ1-2, with TRBD1 as a possible D gene (6 bases). Trimming left V 5 bases short and J 4 bases short, with 11 bases between. The CDR3 is made up of 13 amino acids. The V gene's germline CDR1 is MDHEN and CDR2 SYDVKM. This CDR3 is CASSLDRSYGYTF. In DNA form, the CDR3 reads TGTGCCAGCAGTCTTGACAGGTCCTATGGCTACACCTTC.

This chain uses TRBV7-9 with TRBJ2-7, with 7 bases aligning to TRBD1. The CDR3 is 15 amino acids. Trimming cost V 5 bases and J 5 bases; bases outside gene matches: 12. The germline gives CDR1 SEHNR, CDR2 FQNEAQ (reference sequence). This CDR3 reads CASSPYTGQANEQYF. In DNA form, the CDR3 reads TGTGCCAGCAGCCCATACACTGGACAGGCGAACGAGCAGTACTTC.

This clone showed up just once. The rearrangement joins TRBV28 to TRBJ1-1; D perhaps matches TRBD1 (6 bases). CDR3 length: 13 amino acids. V lost 5 bases and J lost 5, with 12 bases in between. CDR1 MDHEN and CDR2 SYDVKM come from the germline V gene. The CDR3 DNA reads TGTGCCAGCAGTACAGGGATGAGGACTGAAGCTTTCTTT. Translated, it gives CASSTGMRTEAFF.

The chain recombines TRBV4-1 with TRBJ2-2; 8 bases are shared with TRBD1. Trimming took 0 bases from V and 6 from J; bases not matched to a gene: 6. Germline V CDR1 and CDR2: MGHRA, YSYEKL. The CDR3 has 16 residues. CDR3 DNA sequence: TGCGCCAGCAGCCAAGACGGACAGGGATTGTCCGGGGAGCTGTTTTTT. Translated, it gives CASSQDGQGLSGELFF.

The J gene is TRBJ2-5, the V gene TRBV28; D possibly corresponds to TRBD1 (5 bases). This CDR3 region has 13 residues. V lost 6 bases and J lost 4, with 12 bases in between. Germline V gene data show CDR1 as MDHEN and CDR2 as SYDVKM. In DNA, the CDR3 is TGTGCCAGCAGACCAGGGTGGCGAGAGACCCAGTACTTC. It codes for CASRPGWRETQYF.